This passage covers 22 T cell receptor beta chains from one sample sequenced in a study of control samples from healthy donors and cancer patients. Sequencing used immunoSEQ multiplex PCR; TCRdb keeps in-frame clones, though not all of them. The data show under 150,000 clones, with about 92% seen just once and 1.7% held by the top ten. Source material: PBMCs. These receptors were collected from a middle-aged man with head and neck cancer.

The chain links TRBV6-2 or TRBV6-3 to TRBJ2-3; TRBD2 agrees at 10 bases. From germline, CDR1 is MNHEY and CDR2 SVGEGT. The J segment lost 2 bases and the V segment lost 2 bases, leaving 4 bases of the junction unmatched. This CDR3 region has 16 residues. CDR3 amino acids: CASSYISGGATDTQYF. Written as DNA, the CDR3 is TGTGCCAGCAGTTACATAAGCGGGGGGGCCACAGATACGCAGTATTTT.

The chain recombines TRBV5-8 with TRBJ2-3; the match to TRBD1 covers 9 bases. Trimming removed 3 bases from V and 1 base from J; junction bases left unmatched: 9. Germline lookup yields CDR1 SGHTS and CDR2 YDEGEE. The CDR3 is 17 amino acids. The CDR3 nucleotides are TGTGCCAGCAGCTGGTCCACAGGGGGCTTTGGCACAGATACGCAGTATTTT. Its translation: CASSWSTGGFGTDTQYF.

The chain uses TRBV19 and TRBJ1-1; no firm D call. Per germline, CDR1 LNHDA and CDR2 SQIVND (reference sequence). The CDR3 totals 15 residues. V was pared by 0 bases and J by 1 base, with 9 bases between. CDR3 coding DNA: TGTGCCAGTAGTATAGAAAGGGCCGAGAACACTGAAGCTTTCTTT. Residues: CASSIERAENTEAFF.

The chain has TRBV7-2 and TRBJ1-6, with D maybe TRBD1 (5 bases). The CDR3 sequence is 17 residues long. Trimming took off 8 bases at V and 0 bases at J, with 17 bases between the two ends. Germline values: CDR1 SGHTA, CDR2 FQGNSA. The CDR3 DNA is TGTGCCAGCTGCGACAGCCCCAGACCCTCCTATAATTCACCCCTCCACTTT. This gives the protein CASCDSPRPSYNSPLHF.

The chain combines TRBV24-1 with TRBJ2-1, with 10 nucleotides matching TRBD1. CDR3 length: 17 amino acids. V dropped 3 bases and J dropped 3; count of bases not matched to a gene: 7. Germline V gene data show CDR1 as KGHDR and CDR2 as SFDVKD. The CDR3 DNA reads as TGTGCCACCAGTGATACTACCGGGACAGGGGTCTACAATGAGCAGTTCTTC. Its translation: CATSDTTGTGVYNEQFF.

CDR3 in DNA: TGTGCCAGCAGCTTAGGGAAGGGGACAGTTCGAGACTATGGCTACACCTTC. This codes for CASSLGKGTVRDYGYTF. The chain is built from TRBV7-9 and TRBJ1-2, with TRBD1 matching 7 bases. V shed 1 base and J 3 bases; nucleotides not matched to a gene: 11. The CDR3 totals 17 residues. Germline loops: CDR1 SEHNR, CDR2 FQNEAQ (reference sequence).

The chain recombines TRBV30 with TRBJ2-7; 9 bases align to TRBD1. V was pared by 2 bases and J by 3 bases, with 5 bases of the junction left unmatched. The CDR3 has 14 amino acids. CDR1 is GTSNPN and CDR2 is SVGIG in the germline V gene (reference sequence). CDR3 DNA: TGTGCCTGGAGTACAGGGGGCTCCCTCTACGAGCAGTACTTC. This encodes CAWSTGGSLYEQYF.

The chain is built from TRBV5-1 and TRBJ1-2; TRBD1 might be the D (5 bases). The V gene lost 4 bases and the J gene lost 2 bases, with 18 bases spanning the gap. CDR1 SGHRS and CDR2 YFSETQ come from the germline V gene. There are 16 residues in the CDR3. The CDR3 DNA reads as TGCGCCAGCAGCCGGAACCCAGTGGAGGGGAACTATGGCTACACCTTC. It translates to CASSRNPVEGNYGYTF.

This sequence joins TRBV5-8 and TRBJ1-4, with D hard to call. The CDR3 is 16 amino acids. V was shortened by 4 bases and J by 0 bases, with 13 bases between the two germline ends. Germline CDR1 reads SGHTS; CDR2 reads YDEGEE. CDR3 DNA: TGTGCCAGCAGCCCCCCTCGAGGTGCAACTAATGAAAAACTGTTTTTT. Translating gives CASSPPRGATNEKLFF.

As to this clone: Within the sample, other DNA sequences also encode this same CDR3. The chain recombines TRBV14 with TRBJ1-1, with D hard to call. Germline assignment: CDR1 SGHDN and CDR2 FVKESK. The CDR3 sequence is 11 residues long. The V end was cut by 2 bases, the J end by 2 bases, with 0 bases between. Here the CDR3 reads CASSQNTEAFF. Written as DNA, the CDR3 is TGTGCCAGCAGCCAAAACACTGAAGCTTTCTTT. Full variable domain (rest looked up from reference TRBV14 and TRBJ1-1): EAGVTQFPSHSVIEKGQTVTLRCDPISGHDNLYWYRRVMGKEIKFLLHFVKESKQDESGMPNNRFLAERTGGTYSTLKVQPAELEDSGVYFCASSQNTEAFFGQGTRLTVV.

The chain links TRBV10-3 to TRBJ2-7; D tentatively fits TRBD1 or TRBD2 (5 bases each). CDR1 is ENHRY, CDR2 SYGVKD, per germline. Trimming removed 0 bases at V and 0 bases at J, with 21 bases between. This CDR3 is 19 amino acids long. The CDR3 DNA reads TGTGCCATCAGTGAGTCGATTGTGGGGGAGAATTATAACTCCTACGAGCAGTACTTC. Protein product: CAISESIVGENYNSYEQYF.

The J gene is TRBJ1-2, the V gene TRBV4-3, with D hard to call. Germline V CDR1 and CDR2: LGHNA, YSLEER. The CDR3 totals 14 residues. Between the trimmed V and J ends, which lost 3 bases and 6 bases, there was a span of 14 bases. The CDR3: CASSQSLGIDGYTF. CDR3 nucleotides: TGCGCCAGCAGCCAGTCGTTAGGGATTGATGGCTACACCTTC.

The chain joins TRBV4-3 to TRBJ2-1; possible D gene TRBD2, 6 bases. Looked up from germline, CDR1 is LGHNA and CDR2 is YSLEER. The CDR3 consists of 14 residues. The V end was cut by 0 bases, the J end by 7 bases, with 10 bases between. CDR3 sequence reads: CASSQDDGGNEQFF. The CDR3 DNA reads TGCGCCAGCAGCCAAGATGATGGAGGGAATGAGCAGTTCTTC.

The genes are TRBV6-1 and TRBJ1-4; D gene unclear. The CDR3 is 14 amino acids. In germline, CDR1 is MNHNS, CDR2 SASEGT. Deletions cut 2 bases from V and 5 bases from J, with 9 bases between. CDR3 coding DNA: TGTGCCAGCAGTGAACAGACGGTAAATGAAAAACTGTTTTTT. It translates to CASSEQTVNEKLFF.

This chain joins TRBV12-3 or TRBV12-4 and TRBJ1-2, with D perhaps TRBD1 (5 bases). This CDR3 region has 13 residues. Trimming cost V 6 bases and J 7 bases, with 15 bases left between them. CDR3 sequence reads: CASRIEGRSGYTF. The CDR3 bases are TGTGCCAGCAGGATCGAGGGGAGGTCTGGCTACACCTTC.

CDR3 sequence: CASRGQMNTEAFF. DNA for the CDR3: TGTGCCAGCAGGGGACAGATGAACACTGAAGCTTTCTTT. The chain recombines TRBV2 with TRBJ1-1, with TRBD1 matching over 7 bases. This CDR3 spans 13 amino acids. Germline V gene sequence: CDR1 SNHLY, CDR2 FYNNEI. Germline trimming cut 6 bases from V and 0 bases from J; bases unmatched to any gene: 1. The whole variable domain, remainder taken from reference TRBV2 and TRBJ1-1, is EPEVTQTPSHQVTQMGQEVILRCVPISNHLYFYWYRQILGQKVEFLVSFYNNEISEKSEIFDDQFSVERPDGSNFTLKIRSTKLEDSAMYFCASRGQMNTEAFFGQGTRLTVV.

The CDR3 here is CAWIPGAGYGYTF. The CDR3 nucleotides are TGTGCCTGGATTCCGGGGGCGGGCTATGGCTACACCTTC. This rearrangement joins TRBV30 to TRBJ1-2; maybe TRBD1 (6 bases). The germline gives CDR1 GTSNPN, CDR2 SVGIG (reference sequence). The CDR3 extends over 13 amino acids. V shed 4 bases and J shed 4 bases, with 13 bases lying between them.

This sequence joins TRBV4-2 and TRBJ2-3, with a weak D call TRBD2 (5 bases). The V end was cut by 0 bases, the J end by 2 bases, with 12 bases between. Germline CDR1 LGHNA, CDR2 YNFKEQ. This CDR3 region has 16 residues. This chain's CDR3 is CASSQDTRANTDTQYF. For the CDR3, the DNA is TGTGCCAGCAGCCAAGATACGCGGGCGAACACAGATACGCAGTATTTT.

V gene TRBV11-2 combines with J gene TRBJ2-7, with 7 positions matching TRBD2. Trimming at V came to 4 bases and at J to 3 bases, leaving 0 bases not matched to a gene. The CDR3 sequence is 12 residues long. CDR1 SGHAT and CDR2 FQNNGV come from the germline V gene. The CDR3, as DNA: TGTGCCAGCAGCTGGGAGGGCTACGAGCAGTACTTC. Its translation: CASSWEGYEQYF.

This clone was observed a single time. J is TRBJ2-7 and V is TRBV18; D is uncertain. V dropped 2 bases and J dropped 0 bases, with 8 bases sitting between them. Germline values: CDR1 KGHSH, CDR2 LQKENI. This CDR3 spans 14 amino acids. The CDR3 nucleotides are TGTGCCAGCTCACCAATTGAGGCCTCCTACGAGCAGTACTTC. This translates into CASSPIEASYEQYF.

Concerning this clone: Within the sample, other DNA sequences also encode this same CDR3. The genes are TRBV7-3 and TRBJ1-2, with a tentative D call TRBD1 (5 bases). Germline loops: CDR1 SGHTA, CDR2 FQGTGA. This CDR3 is 15 amino acids long. Between the trimmed V and J ends, which lost 0 bases and 8 bases, there was a span of 16 bases. The DNA of the CDR3 is TGTGCCAGCAGCTTAACGCCCGGGGGTCCGGGGGGCTACACCTTC. Its translation is CASSLTPGGPGGYTF.

The chain couples TRBV4-3 to TRBJ2-7, with D perhaps matching TRBD1 (7 bases). CDR3 length equals 18 residues. Germline CDR1 is LGHNA and CDR2 is YSLEER. With 1 base removed from V and 4 bases from J, the gap between germline ends came to 23 bases. CDR3 protein: CASSQGPRGDESLYEQYF. Here the CDR3 DNA reads TGCGCCAGCAGCCAAGGACCCAGGGGGGACGAAAGTTTATACGAGCAGTACTTC.